This TCR beta chain emerged from a study of T-cell memory formation after mild COVID-19. General study results and limits: Day 37-peaking second-wave clones had unconfirmed SARS-CoV-2 specificity. Mainly in CM and EM were contracting CD4+ clones; CD8+ were in EMRA. Cross-reactive memory seemingly joined, as some responding clones were found in pre-infection memory.

Barcoded TCR alpha and TCR beta cDNA libraries with UMIs came from 5'RACE using constant-segment primers. TCRdb called the 5' RACE reads again in MiXCR, with one record for every CDR3 protein. The sample has just over 400,000 distinct CDR3 sequences, more than 20% seen once; the top ten hold about an eighth. This CDR3 spans 14 amino acids. J gave up 7 bases and V 0 bases, and 4 bases lay outside the gene matches. Germline values: CDR1 SGHDT, CDR2 YYEEEE. This clonotype occurred a few times. Antigen unknown. The clonotype originates from an adult woman who had mild COVID-19 (a few samples of this study predate the infection). Cell type and time point are not known. The rearrangement uses TRBV5-6 and TRBJ1-1; 9 nucleotides agree with TRBD1. Sequenced input: PBMCs or a T cell subset sorted from them (not recorded which). CDR3 bases: TGTGCCAGCAGCTTGGTTCGGACAGGGGTTGAAGCTTTCTTT. Residues: CASSLVRTGVEAFF.